The 21 T cell receptor beta chains reported below all come from one sample, sequenced in a study of cytomegalovirus exposure and HLA in healthy donors. PCR amplification relied on 60 Vbeta primers (plus 13 Jbeta primers). Using immunoSEQ multiplex PCR, the repertoire was profiled, and TCRdb retains in-frame clones only, with some absent. The sample contains 130,000 to 150,000 clones, 73% of which appear only once. Material for sequencing was PBMCs. These receptors all come from a woman between 18 and 29 years old in good health and CMV-seronegative.

This chain links TRBV13 with TRBJ2-1; TRBD2 agrees at 12 bases. The length of the CDR3 is 15 residues. CDR1 PRHDT and CDR2 FYEKMQ come from the germline V gene (reference sequence). V lost 5 bases to trimming and J lost 13 bases; unmatched junction nucleotides: 12. This CDR3 reads CASSPSPLAGGLQFF. Written as DNA, the CDR3 is TGTGCCAGCAGCCCATCACCCCTAGCGGGAGGGCTACAGTTCTTC.

Concerning this clone itself: The junction shows a germline mismatch at one end, possibly a read error. This sequence joins TRBV7-7 and TRBJ2-2; D remains ambiguous. Germline V lookup: CDR1 SSHAT, CDR2 FNYEAQ (reference sequence). The length of the CDR3 is 14 residues. The CDR3 reads CASSPLQRTGELFF. The DNA for the CDR3 is TGTGCTAGCAGCCCCCTCCAGCGCACCGGGGAGCTGTTTTTT.

The V call is TRBV6-5, the J call TRBJ2-1; TRBD2 matches at 10 bases. There are 16 residues in the CDR3. Trimming cost V 2 bases and J 9 bases; bases outside gene matches: 10. CDR1 MNHEY and CDR2 SVGAGI come from the germline V gene. This CDR3 reads CASSYRPAGGPGEQFF. The CDR3 bases are TGTGCCAGCAGTTACCGTCCAGCGGGAGGGCCGGGTGAGCAGTTCTTC.

V usage is TRBV28 and J usage is TRBJ2-5; tentatively, D is TRBD1 (6 bases). CDR3 size: 14 residues. Germline CDR1 and CDR2: MDHEN and SYDVKM. V lost 6 bases, J lost 1 base, and 12 bases lay in between. The CDR3 DNA sequence: TGTGCCAGCAGGGAATGGACAGCCCAAGAGACCCAGTACTTC. Encoded protein: CASREWTAQETQYF.

This chain connects TRBV18 to TRBJ1-3; D not certain. Trimming cost V 2 bases and J 0 bases, with 11 bases left between them. The CDR3 has 16 amino acids. CDR1 KGHSH and CDR2 LQKENI come from the germline V gene. The CDR3 DNA is TGTGCCAGCTCACCAGAGGCGGCCAGCTCTGGAAACACCATATATTTT. This translates into CASSPEAASSGNTIYF.

This clone was detected a few times. The chain carries TRBV21-1 and TRBJ2-1; the table's D gene call, TRBD2, was not cross checked with the DNA. TRBV21-1 is a pseudogene. CDR3 length: 13 amino acids. The CDR3 sequence: CASREAGMGEQFF. The DNA of the CDR3 is TGTGCCAGCAGGGAGGCGGGGATGGGTGAGCAGTTCTTC.

This sequence joins TRBV28 and TRBJ1-1; 8 bases are shared with TRBD1. V lost 5 bases, J lost 7 bases, and 9 bases stayed unmatched. The CDR3 spans 14 residues. From germline, CDR1 is MDHEN and CDR2 SYDVKM. CDR3 in amino acids: CASSLRQGLIEAFF. The CDR3, as DNA: TGTGCCAGCAGTCTCCGACAGGGGCTGATTGAAGCTTTCTTT.

The chain links TRBV7-9 to TRBJ2-6, with 9 bases lining up with TRBD1. In germline, CDR1 is SEHNR, CDR2 FQNEAQ (reference sequence). This CDR3 has 17 amino acids. V gave up 7 bases and J gave up 2 bases; unmatched junction bases: 9. This chain's CDR3 is CASIPGQGTAGANVLTF. The DNA of the CDR3 is TGTGCCAGCATCCCCGGACAGGGGACAGCTGGGGCCAACGTCCTGACTTTC.

CDR3 sequence (DNA): TGTGCCAGCTCACCACAGGACAGTGCAACTAATGAAAAACTGTTTTTT. Its translation is CASSPQDSATNEKLFF. This rearrangement joins TRBV18 to TRBJ1-4, with D possibly TRBD1 on 6 matching bases. CDR1 and CDR2 (germline): KGHSH, LQKENI. The CDR3 length is 16 residues. V was clipped by 1 base and J by 0 bases, with 9 bases between them.

The rearrangement links TRBV7-9 to TRBJ1-1; 10 bases map to TRBD1. This CDR3 is built from 14 residues. CDR1 and CDR2 (germline): SEHNR, FQNEAQ (reference sequence). V was clipped by 4 bases and J by 8 bases; unmatched bases: 7. The CDR3 reads CASSSRDRGSEAFF. CDR3 coding DNA: TGTGCCAGCAGCTCACGGGACAGGGGATCCGAAGCTTTCTTT.

V usage is TRBV19 and J usage is TRBJ1-2; D may be TRBD1 (5 bases). With 4 bases removed from V and 1 base from J, the gap between germline ends came to 16 bases. The CDR3 is 16 residues long. Germline V gene lookup returns CDR1 LNHDA and CDR2 SQIVND (reference sequence). The CDR3 reads CASSKNGGRNNYGYTF. CDR3 in DNA: TGTGCCAGTAGTAAAAATGGGGGGAGGAATAACTATGGCTACACCTTC. The entire variable domain, with the rest obtained from reference TRBV19 and TRBJ1-2, is as follows: DGGITQSPKYLFRKEGQNVTLSCEQNLNHDAMYWYRQDPGQGLRLIYYSQIVNDFQKGDIAEGYSVSREKKESFPLTVTSAQKNPTAFYLCASSKNGGRNNYGYTFGSGTRLTVV.

The chain is built from TRBV6-5 and TRBJ1-6; 8 positions agree with TRBD1. With V trimmed by 8 bases and J by 6 bases, 3 bases remained unmatched. Germline loops: CDR1 MNHEY, CDR2 SVGAGI. The CDR3 contains 13 residues. CDR3 residues: CASRDRINSPLHF. In nucleotides, the CDR3 is TGTGCCAGCCGGGACAGGATTAATTCACCCCTCCACTTT.

V gene TRBV7-2 combines with J gene TRBJ2-3, with 7 bases fitting TRBD2. Losses at the gene ends were 4 bases for V and 0 bases for J; bases not matched to a gene: 4. The CDR3 covers 15 residues. Germline V CDR1 and CDR2: SGHTA, FQGNSA. The CDR3 DNA reads TGTGCCAGCAGCTGGGACTACCTTAGCACAGATACGCAGTATTTT. Translating it yields CASSWDYLSTDTQYF.

The gene calls are TRBV28 and TRBJ2-5; TRBD1 matches at 7 bases. The CDR3 sequence is 15 residues long. The V and J ends lost 4 bases and 3 bases, in that order; junction bases with no gene match: 8. Germline CDR1 MDHEN, CDR2 SYDVKM. The CDR3 spells CASSSPTGMEETQYF. CDR3 coding DNA: TGTGCCAGCAGTTCCCCGACAGGGATGGAAGAGACCCAGTACTTC. Variable domain in full (rest from reference TRBV28 and TRBJ2-5): DVKVTQSSRYLVKRTGEKVFLECVQDMDHENMFWYRQDPGLGLRLIYFSYDVKMKEKGDIPEGYSVSREKKERFSLILESASTNQTSMYLCASSSPTGMEETQYFGPGTRLLVL.

In nucleotides, the CDR3 is TGTGCCACCGGGGACAGCCTTAATGAAAAACTGTTTTTT. Its protein product is CATGDSLNEKLFF. The rearrangement joins TRBV15 to TRBJ1-4; 7 nucleotides align to TRBD1. The V gene's germline CDR1 is LNHNV and CDR2 YYDKDF (reference sequence). The trim removed 8 bases at V and 4 bases at J, leaving 4 bases unmatched. The CDR3 length is 13 residues.

V usage is TRBV9 and J usage is TRBJ2-2, with D possibly matching TRBD2 (7 bases). V was shortened by 1 base and J by 3 bases, with 10 bases between the two germline ends. Germline V lookup: CDR1 SGDLS, CDR2 YYNGEE. The CDR3 runs 15 residues. The CDR3 is CASSVWGGHTGELFF. In DNA, the CDR3 is TGTGCCAGCAGCGTATGGGGGGGGCACACCGGGGAGCTGTTTTTT.

For this clone: This specimen includes other DNA sequences encoding the same CDR3. The chain recombines TRBV5-1 with TRBJ1-1; D not resolved. The V end lost 0 bases, the J end lost 7 bases, and 4 bases lay between the germline ends. The CDR3 runs 11 residues. The germline V gene has CDR1 SGHRS and CDR2 YFSETQ. The CDR3 here is CASSLGLEAFF. As DNA, the CDR3 is TGCGCCAGCAGCTTGGGGCTTGAAGCTTTCTTT. Drawing the rest from reference TRBV5-1 and TRBJ1-1, the complete variable domain is KAGVTQTPRYLIKTRGQQVTLSCSPISGHRSVSWYQQTPGQGLQFLFEYFSETQRNKGNFPGRFSGRQFSNSRSEMNVSTLELGDSALYLCASSLGLEAFFGQGTRLTVV.

On this clone: Sequence at one end of the junction differs from germline and may be a read error. The rearrangement joins TRBV18 to TRBJ2-3; TRBD1 matches 9 bases. The CDR3 has 15 residues. The germline CDR1 and CDR2 sequences are KGHSH and LQKENI. The CDR3 nucleotides read TGTGCCGGCTCAAAGGGACAGGGCGGAGCAGATACGCAGTATTTT. It translates to CAGSKGQGGADTQYF.

This rearrangement joins TRBV6-1 to TRBJ2-6, with 7 nucleotides matching TRBD1. The ends lost 8 bases at V and 0 bases at J; junction bases unmatched: 4. Germline V CDR1 and CDR2: MNHNS, SASEGT. This CDR3 has 15 residues. The CDR3 loop is CASYRGSSGANVLTF. In DNA form, the CDR3 reads TGTGCCAGCTACAGGGGCTCCTCTGGGGCCAACGTCCTGACTTTC.

This CDR3 is CASSLAGPPNTGELFF. The CDR3 bases are TGCGCCAGCAGCTTGGCAGGGCCTCCGAACACCGGGGAGCTGTTTTTT. The chain couples TRBV5-1 to TRBJ2-2; the D gene is possibly TRBD1 (5 bases). The V gene's germline CDR1 is SGHRS and CDR2 YFSETQ. The CDR3 is 16 residues long. V lost 0 bases and J lost 0, with 9 bases in between. Combining the CDR3 with reference TRBV5-1 and TRBJ2-2 gives the whole variable domain KAGVTQTPRYLIKTRGQQVTLSCSPISGHRSVSWYQQTPGQGLQFLFEYFSETQRNKGNFPGRFSGRQFSNSRSEMNVSTLELGDSALYLCASSLAGPPNTGELFFGEGSRLTVL.

This clone occurred once. The chain carries TRBV19 and TRBJ1-2, with 7 positions matching TRBD1. The CDR3 is 12 amino acids. The ends lost 6 bases at V and 6 bases at J; junction bases unmatched: 4. CDR1 is LNHDA and CDR2 is SQIVND in the germline V gene (reference sequence). The CDR3 loop reads CASSNTGDGYTF. DNA for the CDR3: TGTGCCAGTAGCAATACAGGGGATGGCTACACCTTC.